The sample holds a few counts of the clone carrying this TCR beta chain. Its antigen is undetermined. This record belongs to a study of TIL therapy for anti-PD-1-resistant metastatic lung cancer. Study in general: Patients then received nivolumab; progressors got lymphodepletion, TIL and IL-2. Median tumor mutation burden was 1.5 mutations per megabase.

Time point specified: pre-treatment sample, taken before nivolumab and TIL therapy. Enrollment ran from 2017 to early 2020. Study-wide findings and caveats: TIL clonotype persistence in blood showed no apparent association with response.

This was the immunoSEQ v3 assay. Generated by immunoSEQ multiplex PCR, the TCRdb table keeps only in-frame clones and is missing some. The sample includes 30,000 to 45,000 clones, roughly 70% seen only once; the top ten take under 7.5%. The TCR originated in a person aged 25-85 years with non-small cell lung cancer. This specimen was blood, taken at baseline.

As DNA, the CDR3 is TGTGCCAGCAGCTTAGATGGGGCAGGCTACACCTTC. As protein: CASSLDGAGYTF. The chain combines TRBV7-8 with TRBJ1-2; D possibly corresponds to TRBD1 (5 bases). There are 12 residues in the CDR3. Trimming shortened V by 1 base and J by 8 bases, and 8 bases separated the two germline ends. Germline V gene lookup returns CDR1 SGHVS and CDR2 FQNEAQ. The full variable domain, with the rest looked up from reference TRBV7-8 and TRBJ1-2, is GAGVSQSPRYKVAKRGQDVALRCDPISGHVSLFWYQQALGQGPEFLTYFQNEAQLDKSGLPSDRFFAERPEGSVSTLKIQRTQQEDSAVYLCASSLDGAGYTFGSGTRLTVV.